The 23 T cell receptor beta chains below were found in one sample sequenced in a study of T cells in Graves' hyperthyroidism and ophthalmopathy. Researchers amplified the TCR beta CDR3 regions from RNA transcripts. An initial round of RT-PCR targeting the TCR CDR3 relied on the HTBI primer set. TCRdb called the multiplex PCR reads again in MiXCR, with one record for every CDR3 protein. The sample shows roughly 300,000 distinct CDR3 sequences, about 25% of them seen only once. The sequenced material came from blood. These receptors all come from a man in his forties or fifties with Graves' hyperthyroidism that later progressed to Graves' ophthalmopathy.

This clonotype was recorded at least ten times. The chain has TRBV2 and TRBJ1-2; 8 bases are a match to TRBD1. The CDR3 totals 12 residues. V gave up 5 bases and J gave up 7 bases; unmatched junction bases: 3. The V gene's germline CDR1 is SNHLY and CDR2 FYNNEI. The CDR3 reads CASSPTGAGYTF. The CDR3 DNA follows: TGTGCCAGCAGTCCGACAGGGGCTGGCTACACCTTC. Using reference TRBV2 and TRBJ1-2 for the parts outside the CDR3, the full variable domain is EPEVTQTPSHQVTQMGQEVILRCVPISNHLYFYWYRQILGQKVEFLVSFYNNEISEKSEIFDDQFSVERPDGSNFTLKIRSTKLEDSAMYFCASSPTGAGYTFGSGTRLTVV.

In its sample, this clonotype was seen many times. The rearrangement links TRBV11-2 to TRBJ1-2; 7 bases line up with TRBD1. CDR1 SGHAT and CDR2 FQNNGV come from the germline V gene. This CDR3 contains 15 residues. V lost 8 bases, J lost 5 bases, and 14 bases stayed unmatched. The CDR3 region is CASSRNRGGTYGYTF. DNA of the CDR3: TGTGCCAGCTCTCGGAACAGGGGTGGGACATATGGCTACACCTTC.

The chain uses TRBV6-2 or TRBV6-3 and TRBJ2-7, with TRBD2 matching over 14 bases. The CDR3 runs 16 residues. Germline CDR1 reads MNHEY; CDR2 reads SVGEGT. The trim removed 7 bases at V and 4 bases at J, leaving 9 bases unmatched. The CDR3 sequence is CASNPGLAGVEYEQYF. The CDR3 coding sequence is TGTGCCAGCAATCCGGGACTAGCGGGAGTGGAGTACGAGCAGTACTTC.

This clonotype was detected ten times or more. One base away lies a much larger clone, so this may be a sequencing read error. The CDR3 spells CSARDRDWEASF. DNA for the CDR3: TGCAGTGCTAGAGATAGGGACTGGGAAGCTTCCTTT. The chain uses TRBV20-1 and TRBJ1-1, with TRBD1 as a possible D gene (5 bases). Germline-derived CDR1 and CDR2 are DFQATT and SNEGSKA (reference sequence). This CDR3 region has 12 residues.

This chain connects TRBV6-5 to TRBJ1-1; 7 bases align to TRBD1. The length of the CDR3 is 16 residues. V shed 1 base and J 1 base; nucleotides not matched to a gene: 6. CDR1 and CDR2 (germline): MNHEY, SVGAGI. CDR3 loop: CASSYFNSGGNTEAFF. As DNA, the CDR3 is TGTGCCAGCAGTTACTTTAACTCAGGGGGGAACACTGAAGCTTTCTTT.

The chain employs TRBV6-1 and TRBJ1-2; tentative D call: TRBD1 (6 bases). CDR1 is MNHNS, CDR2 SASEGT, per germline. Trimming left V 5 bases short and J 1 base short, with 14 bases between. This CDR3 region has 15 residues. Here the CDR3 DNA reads TGTGCCAGCAGTCATTCCGGGACAATTAACTATGGCTACACCTTC. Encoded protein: CASSHSGTINYGYTF.

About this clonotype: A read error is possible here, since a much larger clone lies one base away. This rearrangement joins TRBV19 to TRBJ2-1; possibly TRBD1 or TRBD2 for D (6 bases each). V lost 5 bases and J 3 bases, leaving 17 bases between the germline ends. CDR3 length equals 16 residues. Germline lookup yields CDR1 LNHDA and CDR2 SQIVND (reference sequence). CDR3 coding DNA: TGTGCCAGTAGTCCCGTTTGGGGGGCCCTCTACAATGAGCAGTTCTTC. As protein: CASSPVWGALYNEQFF.

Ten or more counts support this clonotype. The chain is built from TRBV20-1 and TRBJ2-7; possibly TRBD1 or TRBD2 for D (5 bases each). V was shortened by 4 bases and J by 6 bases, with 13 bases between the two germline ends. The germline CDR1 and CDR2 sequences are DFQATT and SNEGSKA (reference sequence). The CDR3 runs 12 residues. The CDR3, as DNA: TGCAGTGCTAACTCGCAGGGAGCCGAGCAGTACTTC. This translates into CSANSQGAEQYF.

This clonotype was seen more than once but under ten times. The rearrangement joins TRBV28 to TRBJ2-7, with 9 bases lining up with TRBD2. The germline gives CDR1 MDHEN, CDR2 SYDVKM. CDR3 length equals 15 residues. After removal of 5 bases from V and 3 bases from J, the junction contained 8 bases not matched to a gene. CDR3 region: CASSDPGLALYEQYF. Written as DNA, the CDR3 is TGTGCCAGCAGTGATCCGGGACTAGCTCTCTACGAGCAGTACTTC.

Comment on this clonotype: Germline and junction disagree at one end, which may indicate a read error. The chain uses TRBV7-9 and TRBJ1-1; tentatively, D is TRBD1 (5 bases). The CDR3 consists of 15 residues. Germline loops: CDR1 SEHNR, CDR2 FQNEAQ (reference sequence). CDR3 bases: TGTGCCAGCAGCTTATGGGGGGATATGAACACTGGAGCTTTCTTT. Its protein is CASSLWGDMNTGAFF.

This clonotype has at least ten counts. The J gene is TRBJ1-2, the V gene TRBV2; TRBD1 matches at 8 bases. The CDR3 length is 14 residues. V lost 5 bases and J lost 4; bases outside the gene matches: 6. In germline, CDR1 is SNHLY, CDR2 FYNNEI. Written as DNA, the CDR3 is TGTGCCAGCAGTAGACAGGGGCGCGGCTATGGCTACACCTTC. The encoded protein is CASSRQGRGYGYTF.

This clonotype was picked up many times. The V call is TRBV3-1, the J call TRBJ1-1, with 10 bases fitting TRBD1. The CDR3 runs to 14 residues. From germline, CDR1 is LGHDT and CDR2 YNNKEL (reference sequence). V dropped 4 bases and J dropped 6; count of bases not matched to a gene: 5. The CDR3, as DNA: TGTGCCAGCAGCCCCGGGACAGGGGTCTCTGAAGCTTTCTTT. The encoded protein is CASSPGTGVSEAFF.

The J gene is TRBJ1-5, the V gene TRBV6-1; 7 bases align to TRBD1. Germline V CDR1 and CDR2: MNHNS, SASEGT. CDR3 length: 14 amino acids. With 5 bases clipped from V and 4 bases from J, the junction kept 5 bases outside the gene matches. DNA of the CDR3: TGTGCCAGCAGTAGGGGACAGTTAAATCAGCCCCAGCATTTT. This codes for CASSRGQLNQPQHF.

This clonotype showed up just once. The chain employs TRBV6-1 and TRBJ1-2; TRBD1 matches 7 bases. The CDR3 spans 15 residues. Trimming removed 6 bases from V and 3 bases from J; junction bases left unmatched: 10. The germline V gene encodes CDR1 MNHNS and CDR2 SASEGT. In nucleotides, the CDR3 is TGTGCCAGCAGGCCCACAGGGGCGGCCTACTATGGCTACACCTTC. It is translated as CASRPTGAAYYGYTF.

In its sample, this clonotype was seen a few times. The CDR3 region has the DNA TGTGCCAGCAGTTACTCCAGCAGGGGCAATCAGCCCCAGCATTTT. Protein product: CASSYSSRGNQPQHF. This chain links TRBV6-5 with TRBJ1-5; possibly TRBD1 for D (5 bases). V shed 0 bases and J shed 2 bases, with 8 bases lying between them. CDR1 MNHEY and CDR2 SVGAGI come from the germline V gene. The CDR3 contains 15 residues.

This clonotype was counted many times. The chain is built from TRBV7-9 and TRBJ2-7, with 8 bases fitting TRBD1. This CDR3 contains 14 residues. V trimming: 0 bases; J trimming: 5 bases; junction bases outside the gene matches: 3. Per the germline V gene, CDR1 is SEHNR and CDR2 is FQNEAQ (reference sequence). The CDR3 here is CASSLAQGADEQYF. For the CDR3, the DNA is TGTGCCAGCAGCTTAGCGCAGGGGGCGGACGAGCAGTACTTC.

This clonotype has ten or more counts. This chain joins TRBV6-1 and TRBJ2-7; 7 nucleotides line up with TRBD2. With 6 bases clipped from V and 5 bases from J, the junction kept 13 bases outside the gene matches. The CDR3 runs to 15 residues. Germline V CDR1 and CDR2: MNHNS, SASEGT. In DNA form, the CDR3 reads TGTGCCAGCAGGGGGGACGGGACTAAGCTCCACGAGCAGTACTTC. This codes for CASRGDGTKLHEQYF.

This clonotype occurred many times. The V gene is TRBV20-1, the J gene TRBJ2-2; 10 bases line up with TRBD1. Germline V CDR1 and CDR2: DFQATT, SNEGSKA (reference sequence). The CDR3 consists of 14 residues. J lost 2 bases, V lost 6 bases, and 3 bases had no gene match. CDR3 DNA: TGCAGTGCAAAGACAGGGGGCAACACCGGGGAGCTGTTTTTT. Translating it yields CSAKTGGNTGELFF.

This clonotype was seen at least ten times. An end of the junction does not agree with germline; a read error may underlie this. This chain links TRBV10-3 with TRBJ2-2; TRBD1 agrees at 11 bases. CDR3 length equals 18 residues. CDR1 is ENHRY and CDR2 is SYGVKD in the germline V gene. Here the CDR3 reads CAITPGQGVTSPTRELFF. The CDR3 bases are TGTGCCATTACCCCGGGACAGGGGGTCACAAGTCCCACCCGGGAGCTGTTTTTT.

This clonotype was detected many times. In DNA, the CDR3 is TGTGCCAGCAGTTTACTTGGGGAGCTGTTTTTT. It translates to CASSLLGELFF. J is TRBJ2-2 and V is TRBV12-3 or TRBV12-4; no clear D gene. Deletions cut 2 bases from V and 8 bases from J, with 3 bases between. The CDR3 is made up of 11 amino acids.

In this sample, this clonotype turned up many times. The CDR3: CASSLEGGSLAYGYTF. As DNA, the CDR3 is TGTGCCAGCAGTTTAGAGGGGGGCTCTTTGGCGTATGGCTACACCTTC. The chain couples TRBV12-3 or TRBV12-4 to TRBJ1-2, with D possibly matching TRBD1 (6 bases). The CDR3 is made up of 16 amino acids. V lost 1 base and J 5 bases, leaving 17 bases between the germline ends.

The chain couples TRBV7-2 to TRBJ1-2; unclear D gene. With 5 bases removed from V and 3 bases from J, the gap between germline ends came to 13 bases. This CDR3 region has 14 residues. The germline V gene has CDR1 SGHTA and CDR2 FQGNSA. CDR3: CASSMDRLYYGYTF. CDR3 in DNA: TGTGCCAGCAGCATGGACCGCCTATACTATGGCTACACCTTC.

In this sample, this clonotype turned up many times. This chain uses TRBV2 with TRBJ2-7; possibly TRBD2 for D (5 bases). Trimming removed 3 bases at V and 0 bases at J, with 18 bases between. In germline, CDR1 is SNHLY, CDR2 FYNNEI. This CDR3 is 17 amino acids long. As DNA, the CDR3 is TGTGCCAGCAGTGATTTCTTGGTGGGAGCCCGCTCCTACGAGCAGTACTTC. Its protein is CASSDFLVGARSYEQYF.